This T cell receptor beta chain appears in the sequencing data of a study of post-analysis software for immune sequencing data. Study background: Relapsing-remitting, secondary progressive and progressive-relapsing multiple sclerosis courses were included.

Study-level findings and limits: Clustering by F measure revealed strong co-clustering among samples prepared together in one batch. When patients were compared with controls, a handful of TRBV segments were more frequent, TRBV5-6, TRBV5-1 and TRBV20-1 among them.

Unique molecular identifiers were built into the TCR beta cDNA libraries. TCRdb re-analysed the PCR reads in MiXCR, keeping a single row per CDR3 protein. The sample includes about 820,000 distinct CDR3 sequences, under 70% of them seen just once. The sample holds one count of this clonotype. Antigen: not known. No conserved phenylalanine or tryptophan is present at the end of the CDR3, so a read error is the likely explanation. Germline V gene lookup returns CDR1 SGHTA and CDR2 FQGNSA. The CDR3 is 17 amino acids. Input material: blood. The receptor was derived from a girl aged 10 to 17 with multiple sclerosis. The chain uses TRBV7-2 and TRBJ2-3, with a tentative D call TRBD1 (6 bases). This CDR3 reads CVSSLGPGQGSTDTQYL. In DNA, the CDR3 is TGTGTCAGCAGCTTAGGCCCCGGGCAGGGGAGCACAGATACGCAGTATTTG.